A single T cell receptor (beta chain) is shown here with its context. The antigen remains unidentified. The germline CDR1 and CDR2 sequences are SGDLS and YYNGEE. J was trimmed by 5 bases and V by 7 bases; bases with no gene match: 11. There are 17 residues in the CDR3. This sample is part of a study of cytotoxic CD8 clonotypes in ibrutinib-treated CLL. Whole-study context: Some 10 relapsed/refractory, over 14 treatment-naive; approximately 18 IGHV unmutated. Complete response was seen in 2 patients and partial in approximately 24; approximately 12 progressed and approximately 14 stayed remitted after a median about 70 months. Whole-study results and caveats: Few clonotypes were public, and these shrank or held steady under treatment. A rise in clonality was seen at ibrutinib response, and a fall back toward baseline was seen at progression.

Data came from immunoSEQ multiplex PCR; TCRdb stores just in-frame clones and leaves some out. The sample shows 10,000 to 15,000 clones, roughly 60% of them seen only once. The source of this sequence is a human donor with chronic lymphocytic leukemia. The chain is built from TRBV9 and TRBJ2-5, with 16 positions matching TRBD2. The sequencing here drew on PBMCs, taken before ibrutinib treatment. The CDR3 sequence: CASCTGTSGGASETQYF. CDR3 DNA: TGTGCCAGCTGTACCGGGACTAGCGGGGGGGCCAGCGAGACCCAGTACTTC.